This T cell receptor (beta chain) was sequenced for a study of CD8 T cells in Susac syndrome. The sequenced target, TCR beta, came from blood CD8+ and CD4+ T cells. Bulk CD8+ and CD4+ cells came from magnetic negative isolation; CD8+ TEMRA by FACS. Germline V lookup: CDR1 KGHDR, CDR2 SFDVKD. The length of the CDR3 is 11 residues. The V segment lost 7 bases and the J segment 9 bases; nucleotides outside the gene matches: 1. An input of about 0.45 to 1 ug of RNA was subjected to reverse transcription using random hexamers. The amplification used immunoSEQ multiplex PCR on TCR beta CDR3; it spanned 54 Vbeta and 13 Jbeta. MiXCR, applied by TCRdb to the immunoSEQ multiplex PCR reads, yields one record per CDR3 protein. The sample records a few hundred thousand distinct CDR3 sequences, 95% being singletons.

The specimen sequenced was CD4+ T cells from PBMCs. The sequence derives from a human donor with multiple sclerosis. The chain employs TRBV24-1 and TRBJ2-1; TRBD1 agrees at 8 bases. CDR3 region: CATSRGLEQFF. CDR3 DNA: TGTGCCACCAGCAGGGGGCTTGAGCAGTTCTTC.